This T cell receptor beta chain was recorded in a study of monozygotic twins with inflammatory bowel disease. The study, taken as a whole, reports: A distinction between different T cell subtypes was not possible.

TCRdb reanalyzed the 5' RACE reads, giving one entry per CDR3 protein sequence and no DNA. Its clone listing holds hundreds of thousands of distinct CDR3 sequences. Notes on this clonotype: The antigen is unknown.

Germline V CDR1 and CDR2: DFQATT, SNEGSKA (reference sequence). CDR3 length: 14 residues. Donors each contributed one blood sample measuring 2 to 3 ml. The TCR sequence derives from a human donor with ulcerative colitis or Crohn's disease, or a healthy co-twin of an affected twin (not recorded which). Sequencing was carried out using blood. The chain joins TRBV20-1 to TRBJ2-7. CDR3 sequence reads: CSATEVAGPYEQYF.